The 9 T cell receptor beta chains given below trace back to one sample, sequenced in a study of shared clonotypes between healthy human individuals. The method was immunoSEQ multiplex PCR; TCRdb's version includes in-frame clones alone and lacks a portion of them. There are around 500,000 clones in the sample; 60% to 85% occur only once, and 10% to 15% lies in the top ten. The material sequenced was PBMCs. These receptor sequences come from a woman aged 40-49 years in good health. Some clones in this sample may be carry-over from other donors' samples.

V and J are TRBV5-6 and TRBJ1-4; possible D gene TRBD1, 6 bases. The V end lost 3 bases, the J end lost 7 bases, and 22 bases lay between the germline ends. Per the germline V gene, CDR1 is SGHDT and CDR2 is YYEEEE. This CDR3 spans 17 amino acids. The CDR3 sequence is CASSSGGADRGGEKLFF. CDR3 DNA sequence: TGTGCCAGCAGCTCTGGGGGCGCCGACAGAGGGGGTGAAAAACTGTTTTTT.

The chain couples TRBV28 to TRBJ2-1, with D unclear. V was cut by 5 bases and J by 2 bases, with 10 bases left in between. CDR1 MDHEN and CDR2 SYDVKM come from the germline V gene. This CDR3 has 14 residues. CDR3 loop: CASSAVTTYNEQFF. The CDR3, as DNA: TGTGCCAGCAGTGCCGTGACCACCTACAATGAGCAGTTCTTC. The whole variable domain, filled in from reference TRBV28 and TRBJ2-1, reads DVKVTQSSRYLVKRTGEKVFLECVQDMDHENMFWYRQDPGLGLRLIYFSYDVKMKEKGDIPEGYSVSREKKERFSLILESASTNQTSMYLCASSAVTTYNEQFFGPGTRLTVL.

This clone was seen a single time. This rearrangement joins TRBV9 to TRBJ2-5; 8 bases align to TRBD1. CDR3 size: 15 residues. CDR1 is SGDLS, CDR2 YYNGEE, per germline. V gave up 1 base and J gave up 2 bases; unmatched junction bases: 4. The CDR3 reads CASSVYGQGQETQYF. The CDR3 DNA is TGTGCCAGCAGCGTATACGGACAGGGTCAAGAGACCCAGTACTTC. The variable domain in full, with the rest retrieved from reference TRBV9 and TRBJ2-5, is DSGVTQTPKHLITATGQRVTLRCSPRSGDLSVYWYQQSLDQGLQFLIQYYNGEERAKGNILERFSAQQFPDLHSELNLSSLELGDSALYFCASSVYGQGQETQYFGPGTRLLVL.

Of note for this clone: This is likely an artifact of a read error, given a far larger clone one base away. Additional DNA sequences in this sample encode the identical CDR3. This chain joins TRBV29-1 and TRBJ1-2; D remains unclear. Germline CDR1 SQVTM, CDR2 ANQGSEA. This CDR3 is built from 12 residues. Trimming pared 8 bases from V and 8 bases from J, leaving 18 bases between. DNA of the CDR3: TGCAGCCCCGAAATGGTCCCCTACGGCTACACCTTC. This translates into CSPEMVPYGYTF.

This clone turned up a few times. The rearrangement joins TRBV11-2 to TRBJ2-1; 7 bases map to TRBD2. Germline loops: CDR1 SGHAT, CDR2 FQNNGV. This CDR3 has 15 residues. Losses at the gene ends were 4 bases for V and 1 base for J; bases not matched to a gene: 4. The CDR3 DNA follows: TGTGCCAGCAGCTCTAAGCGGGGATCCTACAATGAGCAGTTCTTC. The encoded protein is CASSSKRGSYNEQFF. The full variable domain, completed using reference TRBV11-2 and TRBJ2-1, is EAGVAQSPRYKIIEKRQSVAFWCNPISGHATLYWYQQILGQGPKLLIQFQNNGVVDDSQLPKDRFSAERLKGVDSTLKIQPAKLEDSAVYLCASSSKRGSYNEQFFGPGTRLTVL.

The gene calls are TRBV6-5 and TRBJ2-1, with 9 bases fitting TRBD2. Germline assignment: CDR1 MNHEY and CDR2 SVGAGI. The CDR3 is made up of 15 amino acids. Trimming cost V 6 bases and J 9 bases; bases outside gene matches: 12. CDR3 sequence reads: CASSLLSGSYGEQFF. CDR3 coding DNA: TGTGCCAGCAGCCTCCTTAGCGGGAGTTACGGTGAGCAGTTCTTC.

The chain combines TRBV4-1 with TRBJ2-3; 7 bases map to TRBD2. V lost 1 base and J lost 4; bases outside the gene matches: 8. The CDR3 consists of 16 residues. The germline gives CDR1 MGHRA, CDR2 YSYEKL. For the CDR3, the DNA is TGCGCCAGCAGCCAAGCGAGGGGAGGGTGGGCAGATACGCAGTATTTT. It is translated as CASSQARGGWADTQYF.

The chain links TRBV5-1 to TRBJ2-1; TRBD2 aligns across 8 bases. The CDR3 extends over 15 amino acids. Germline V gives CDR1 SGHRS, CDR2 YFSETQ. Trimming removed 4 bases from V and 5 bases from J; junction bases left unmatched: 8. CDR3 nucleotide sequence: TGCGCCAGCAGCCCGGGGGGGTTTTCCCACAATGAGCAGTTCTTC. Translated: CASSPGGFSHNEQFF.

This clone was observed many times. The CDR3 is CASRGDRGSGNTIYF. The DNA for the CDR3 is TGTGCCAGCAGAGGGGACAGGGGGTCTGGAAACACCATATATTTT. The V call is TRBV7-9, the J call TRBJ1-3, with 11 bases that match TRBD1. CDR1 and CDR2 from the germline V gene are SEHNR and FQNEAQ (reference sequence). This CDR3 is built from 15 residues. Unmatched junction bases numbered 2, after V lost 6 bases and J lost 1 base.